The present T cell receptor (beta chain) was sequenced within a study of cytomegalovirus exposure and HLA in healthy donors. Study-level background: Drawn from HLA-typed donors, about 85 million unique TCRs were held in an early data release. Study results and caveats: Among TCR beta chains of equal frequency, HLA-associated ones were more clonally expanded in a later analysis. A few CMV-associated chains were confirmed in vitro to be specific for CMV antigens.

The PCR was carried out with 60 Vbeta primers and 13 Jbeta primers. Repertoires were generated with immunoSEQ multiplex PCR, while TCRdb's copy carries only in-frame clones and drops some. The data contain about 100,000 clones, approximately 80% of them singletons. On this clone itself: The antigen remains unidentified.

Material for sequencing was PBMCs. The clonotype originates from a male donor in good health and CMV-seronegative.

The CDR3 region has the DNA TGTGCCACCAGCAGACGGGCTAGCGGGAGCGCAGATACGCAGTATTTT. Translating gives CATSRRASGSADTQYF. This sequence joins TRBV15 and TRBJ2-3; 10 nucleotides align to TRBD2. V shed 2 bases, J shed 4 bases, and the junction held 6 bases outside the gene matches. CDR3 size: 16 residues. Germline CDR1 LNHNV, CDR2 YYDKDF (reference sequence).